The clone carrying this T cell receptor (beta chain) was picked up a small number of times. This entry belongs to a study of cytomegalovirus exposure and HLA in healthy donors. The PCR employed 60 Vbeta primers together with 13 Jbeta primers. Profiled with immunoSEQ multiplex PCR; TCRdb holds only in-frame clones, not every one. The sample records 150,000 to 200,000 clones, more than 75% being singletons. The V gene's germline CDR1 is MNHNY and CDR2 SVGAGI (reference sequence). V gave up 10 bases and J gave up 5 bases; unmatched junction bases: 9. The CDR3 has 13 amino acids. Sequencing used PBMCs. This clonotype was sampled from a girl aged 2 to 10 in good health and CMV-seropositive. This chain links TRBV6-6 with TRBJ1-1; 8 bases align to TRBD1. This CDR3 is CATRTGRSTEAFF. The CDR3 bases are TGTGCCACCCGGACAGGGAGGAGTACTGAAGCTTTCTTT.